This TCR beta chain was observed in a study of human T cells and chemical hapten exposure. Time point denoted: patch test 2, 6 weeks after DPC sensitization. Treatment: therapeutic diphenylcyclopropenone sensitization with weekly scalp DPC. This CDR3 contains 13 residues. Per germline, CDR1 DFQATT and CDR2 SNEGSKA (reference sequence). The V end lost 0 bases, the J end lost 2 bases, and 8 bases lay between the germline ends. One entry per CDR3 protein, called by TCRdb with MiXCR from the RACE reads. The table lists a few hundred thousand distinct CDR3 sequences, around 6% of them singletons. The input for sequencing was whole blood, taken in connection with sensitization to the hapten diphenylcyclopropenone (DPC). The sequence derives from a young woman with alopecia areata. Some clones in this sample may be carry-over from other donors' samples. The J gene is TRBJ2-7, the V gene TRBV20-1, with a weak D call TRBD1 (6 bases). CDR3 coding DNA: TGCAGTGCTAGAGATGGACAGACCTACGAGCAGTACTTC. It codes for CSARDGQTYEQYF.